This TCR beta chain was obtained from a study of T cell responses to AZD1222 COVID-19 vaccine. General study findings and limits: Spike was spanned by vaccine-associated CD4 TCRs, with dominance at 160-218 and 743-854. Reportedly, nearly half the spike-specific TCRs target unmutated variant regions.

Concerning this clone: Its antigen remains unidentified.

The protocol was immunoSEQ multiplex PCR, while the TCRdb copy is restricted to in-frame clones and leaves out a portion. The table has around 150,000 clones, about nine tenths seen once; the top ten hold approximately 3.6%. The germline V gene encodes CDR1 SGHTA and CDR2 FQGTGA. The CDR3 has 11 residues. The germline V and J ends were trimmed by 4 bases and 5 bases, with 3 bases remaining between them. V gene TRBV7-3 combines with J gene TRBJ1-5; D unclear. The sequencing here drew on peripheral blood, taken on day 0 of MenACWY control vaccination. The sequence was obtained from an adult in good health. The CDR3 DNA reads TGTGCCAGCAGCTGTTATCAGCCCCAGCATTTT. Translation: CASSCYQPQHF.